A single sample gave rise to the 6 T cell receptor beta chains below, sequenced in a study of early T cells in non-severe SARS-CoV-2 infection. Using its own MiXCR run on the 5' RACE reads, TCRdb lists one record per CDR3 protein. The profile covers about 77,000 distinct CDR3 sequences, with approximately 12% appearing a single time and around a sixth taken by the ten largest. Material: whole blood, obtained at baseline. These receptor sequences come from an adult who was a healthcare worker with PCR-confirmed SARS-CoV-2 infection or an uninfected control (not recorded which). The donor label of this sample is uncertain.

The V gene is TRBV20-1, the J gene TRBJ2-7, with TRBD2 identical over 10 bases. J lost 2 bases, V lost 3 bases, and 7 bases had no gene match. In germline, CDR1 is DFQATT, CDR2 SNEGSKA (reference sequence). The CDR3 runs to 15 residues. The CDR3 region has the DNA TGCAGTGCTAGTAGGCTAGCGGGGGCCGCCTACGAGCAGTACTTC. Residues: CSASRLAGAAYEQYF.

This clonotype was counted many times. The V call is TRBV4-2, the J call TRBJ1-5; no clear D. Between the trimmed V and J ends, which lost 0 bases and 6 bases, there was a span of 6 bases. The CDR3 has 13 amino acids. Germline V CDR1 and CDR2: LGHNA, YNFKEQ. CDR3 sequence (DNA): TGTGCCAGCAGCCAAGAGGCGGTTCAGCCCCAGCATTTT. Its protein product is CASSQEAVQPQHF.

The rearrangement links TRBV20-1 to TRBJ2-7; no firm D call. Germline loops: CDR1 DFQATT, CDR2 SNEGSKA (reference sequence). The CDR3 is made up of 14 amino acids. V was cut by 2 bases and J by 2 bases, with 13 bases left in between. The CDR3 DNA is TGCAGTGCTAGAATCAGAACTGACACCTACGAGCAGTACTTC. It codes for CSARIRTDTYEQYF.

This sequence joins TRBV5-6 and TRBJ1-6; D is possibly TRBD1 (5 bases). Trimming took off 1 base at V and 7 bases at J, with 15 bases between the two ends. Looked up from germline, CDR1 is SGHDT and CDR2 is YYEEEE. This CDR3 comprises 16 residues. The CDR3 here is CASSLPGSVGNSPLHF. As DNA, the CDR3 is TGTGCCAGCAGCTTGCCAGGGTCCGTTGGGAATTCACCCCTCCACTTT. Using reference TRBV5-6 and TRBJ1-6 for the parts outside the CDR3, the full variable domain is DAGVTQSPTHLIKTRGQQVTLRCSPKSGHDTVSWYQQALGQGPQFIFQYYEEEERQRGNFPDRFSGHQFPNYSSELNVNALLLGDSALYLCASSLPGSVGNSPLHFGNGTRLTVT.

This chain joins TRBV4-2 and TRBJ2-3; 8 nucleotides agree with TRBD1. The CDR3 is 15 residues long. J gave up 5 bases and V 5 bases, and 9 bases lay outside the gene matches. The germline gives CDR1 LGHNA, CDR2 YNFKEQ. The CDR3 DNA reads TGTGCCAGCAGCGTTGCGACAGGGGTTAGAGATACGCAGTATTTT. Amino acids: CASSVATGVRDTQYF.

This clonotype was seen only a few times. The gene calls are TRBV20-1 and TRBJ2-1, with TRBD2 matching 9 bases. This CDR3 has 14 amino acids. Unmatched junction bases numbered 4, after V lost 2 bases and J lost 5 bases. Germline V gene sequence: CDR1 DFQATT, CDR2 SNEGSKA (reference sequence). The DNA of the CDR3 is TGCAGTGCTAGAAGCGGGGGGCCCCACAATGAGCAGTTCTTC. It yields the protein CSARSGGPHNEQFF.